Detailed here is one T cell receptor beta chain. The antigen remains unidentified. The sample comes from a study of somatic mutations in cytotoxic T cells in rheumatoid arthritis. Regarding the study as a whole: Among rheumatoid arthritis patients and age-matched healthy controls, CD8+ T-cell clonality was not significantly different.

The method was immunoSEQ multiplex PCR; TCRdb's version includes in-frame clones alone and lacks a portion of them. The sample shows 6,500 to 7,500 clones, roughly 75% of them seen only once. The CDR3 has 12 residues. The V gene's germline CDR1 is SGHNT and CDR2 YENEEA. With 5 bases removed from V and 4 bases from J, the gap between germline ends came to 9 bases. The chain is built from TRBV11-3 and TRBJ2-7; unclear D gene. Sequenced sample: CD8+ T cells sorted from blood. This receptor was identified in an adult with rheumatoid arthritis. The CDR3 here is CASSPGGYEQYF. CDR3 nucleotides: TGTGCCAGCAGCCCCGGTGGTTACGAGCAGTACTTC.